Only one count was recorded for the clone carrying this T cell receptor (beta chain). Source study methods: The authors estimated nucleated cell counts from reference gene primer amplification. TCRdb's table, derived via immunoSEQ multiplex PCR, lists solely in-frame clones and lacks some. V and J calls plus clone size are reproduced from that table; the DNA served to infer D and trimming. The table includes about 140,000 clones, approximately 89% detected once. The sample is drawn from a study of blood T cell repertoires in COVID-19. Background on the study: Material from acute and convalescent COVID-19 was sourced from the United States, Italy and Spain. T cells, B-cell-depleted T cells, or PBMCs provided the cDNA or gDNA that served as material.

The CDR3 covers 13 residues. From germline, CDR1 is MNHEY and CDR2 SVGAGI. Between the trimmed V and J ends, which lost 6 bases and 6 bases, there was a span of 14 bases. The specimen was peripheral blood. The chain employs TRBV6-5 and TRBJ1-1; the D gene is possibly TRBD1 (6 bases). This TCR was sampled from a man in his fifties or sixties with active or convalescent COVID-19. Here the CDR3 DNA reads TGTGCCAGCAGCCTAGACAGGTGGGCTGAAGCTTTCTTT. Translated, it gives CASSLDRWAEAFF.